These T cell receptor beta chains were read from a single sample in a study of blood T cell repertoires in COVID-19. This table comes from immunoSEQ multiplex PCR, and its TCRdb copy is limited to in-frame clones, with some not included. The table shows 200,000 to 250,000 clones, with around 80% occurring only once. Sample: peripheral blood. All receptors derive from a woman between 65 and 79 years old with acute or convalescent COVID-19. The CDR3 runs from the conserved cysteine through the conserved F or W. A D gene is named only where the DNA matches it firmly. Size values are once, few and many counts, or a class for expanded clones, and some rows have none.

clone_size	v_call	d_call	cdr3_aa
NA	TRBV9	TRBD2	CASSVEPASGRTLFF
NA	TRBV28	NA	CASNRIYNYGYTF
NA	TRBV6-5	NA	CASNGWDTEKLFF
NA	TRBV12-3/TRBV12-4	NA	CASSLTDNEQFF
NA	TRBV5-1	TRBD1	CASSSGDRGVYGYTF
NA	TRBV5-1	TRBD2	CASSLAGGWQDTQYF
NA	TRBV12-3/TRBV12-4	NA	CASSSLGGQPQHF
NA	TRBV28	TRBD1	CASSQPRRGLYEQYF
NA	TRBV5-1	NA	CASSFTVNTEAFF
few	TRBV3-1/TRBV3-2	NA	CASSQDARGYGYTF
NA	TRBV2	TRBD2	CASRTSGYNEQFF
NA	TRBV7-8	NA	CASSPRDTQYF
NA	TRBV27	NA	CASSARGAGNTIYF
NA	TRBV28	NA	CASSPPGSANYGYTF
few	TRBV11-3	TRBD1	CASSPGGYEQYF
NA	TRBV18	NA	CASSQRQRVERDEKLFF
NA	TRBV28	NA	CASSLGGWGYTF
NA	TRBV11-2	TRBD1	CASSTLGRQGAREQYF
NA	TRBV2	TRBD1	CASSTNRGTGSDRNQPQHF
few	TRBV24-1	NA	CATSDPRDIQETQYF
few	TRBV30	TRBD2	CAWSITSGTYNEQFF
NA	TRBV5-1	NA	CARDTGGNEQFF
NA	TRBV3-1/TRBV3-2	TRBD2	CASSPQGAGGDEQYF
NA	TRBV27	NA	CASSLDGYTEAFF
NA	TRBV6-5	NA	CASSLPDSPGTEAFF
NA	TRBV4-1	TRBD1	CASSQDGSTGGREQFF
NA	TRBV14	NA	CASSRNSYNYGYTF
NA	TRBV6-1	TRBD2	CASSGLAGRSYNEQFF
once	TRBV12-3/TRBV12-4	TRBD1	CASSQDRAETQYF
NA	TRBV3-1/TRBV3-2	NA	CACSPQPGARTDTQYF
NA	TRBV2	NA	CASRREKMNTEAFF
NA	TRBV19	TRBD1	CASSDGTGDAYEQYF
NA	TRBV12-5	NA	CASGRDSYTEAFF
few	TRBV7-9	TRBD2	CASSPPFTFSSGSTDTQYF
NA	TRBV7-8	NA	CASRLERDGNEKLFF
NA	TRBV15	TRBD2	CATSRGGGLAGANVLTF
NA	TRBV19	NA	CASSFGGRDLRYEQYF
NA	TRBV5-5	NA	CASSSNTRDTQYF
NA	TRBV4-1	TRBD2	CASSPRTSGFYNEQFF
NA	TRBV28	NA	CASSLFTDSSDEQYF
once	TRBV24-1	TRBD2	CATSDATSESETQYF
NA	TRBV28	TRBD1	CASSFRGMGNQPQHF
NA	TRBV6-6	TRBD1	CASSHDRDGNQPQHF
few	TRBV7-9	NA	CASSLGKGQSTNEKLFF
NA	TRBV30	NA	CAWEKKFPSDEQYF
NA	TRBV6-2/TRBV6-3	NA	CASSYSTFRGLVSGNTIYF
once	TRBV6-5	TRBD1	CASSYSTGKSSYGYTF
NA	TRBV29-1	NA	CSVETDEKLFF
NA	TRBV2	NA	CASSEEVNQPQHF
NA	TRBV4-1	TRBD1	CASSHPRDRDTETQYF
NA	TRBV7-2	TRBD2	CASSLRPGGKETQYF
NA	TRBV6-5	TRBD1	CASRKTGMDEQFF
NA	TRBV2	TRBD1	CASSRDIGTAGNTIYF
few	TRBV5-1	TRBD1	CASSSSLTGGSEAFF